What follows is one TCR beta chain and its context. Possible read error: a much larger clone is one base away. Unsorted bulk tissue, about 20-32 mg of it, served as the source for co-extraction of RNA and DNA. The data belong to a study of tumor-infiltrating lymphocytes in primary liver carcinoma. This CDR3 spans 16 amino acids. The J segment lost 10 bases and the V segment lost 4 bases, leaving 13 bases of the junction unmatched. Germline lookup yields CDR1 SGHDT and CDR2 YYEEEE. The researchers produced TCR beta cDNA from around 500 ng total RNA with a constant-region primer. It was through three nested multiplex PCR rounds of slightly modified ARM-PCR that TCR beta libraries arose. Forward primers for TRBV1-TRBV30 and a C-beta reverse primer served the first two PCR rounds, at about 11 cycles each. TCRdb reprocessed the multiplex PCR reads via MiXCR and lists one record per CDR3 protein. The sample has 85,000 to 100,000 distinct CDR3 sequences; around 68% are singletons.

The specimen sequenced was tumor-adjacent normal liver tissue. The J gene is TRBJ1-6, the V gene TRBV5-6, with 8 bases identical to TRBD1. The receptor comes from a man aged 40-49 years with primary liver carcinoma and hepatitis B virus infection. CDR3 sequence (DNA): TGTGCCAGCAGCACCTATACAGGGGGAGTAAGGTCACCCCTCCACTTT. Its translation: CASSTYTGGVRSPLHF.